The 26 T cell receptor beta chains presented below share a single source sample, sequenced in a study of early T cells in non-severe SARS-CoV-2 infection (TCRdb year 2021). The library was obtained by 5' RACE. The run used a NextSeq 500. The raw public data were reprocessed by TCRdb itself: fastp quality trimming at Q25, MiXCR clonotype calling, in-frame beta chains only. Each CDR3 protein appears once, grouped with its most common genes and DNA. The sample has more than 80,000 distinct CDR3 sequences on record, roughly 11% of them singletons. The leading ten clones occupy around 4.7% of the sample. Sequenced input: whole blood. The receptors stem from an adult who was a healthcare worker with PCR-confirmed SARS-CoV-2 infection or an uninfected control (not recorded which).

This chain links TRBV7-2 with TRBJ2-7, with no clear D. CDR1 is SGHTA, CDR2 FQGNSA, per germline. The V end lost 3 bases, the J end lost 1 base, and 13 bases lay between the germline ends. The CDR3 length is 15 residues. The CDR3 nucleotides read TGTGCCAGCAGCTTTTGGGCAGGAGCATCCTACGAGCAGTACTTC. It codes for CASSFWAGASYEQYF.

The chain combines TRBV18 with TRBJ2-3, with no clear D. This CDR3 is built from 14 residues. CDR1 and CDR2 from the germline V gene are KGHSH and LQKENI. The germline V and J ends were trimmed by 3 bases and 7 bases, with 14 bases remaining between them. The CDR3 nucleotides read TGTGCCAGCTCACCCCCGCCTATGGAGTATACGCAGTATTTT. The encoded protein is CASSPPPMEYTQYF.

The rearrangement links TRBV4-2 to TRBJ2-1, with D perhaps given as TRBD1 or TRBD2 (5 bases each). CDR1 LGHNA and CDR2 YNFKEQ come from the germline V gene. The CDR3 spans 16 residues. The ends were cut back, 2 bases at V and 4 bases at J, with 15 bases in the middle. CDR3 sequence reads: CASSQPAGTSYNEQFF. CDR3 sequence (DNA): TGTGCCAGCAGCCAACCAGCAGGGACGAGTTACAATGAGCAGTTCTTC.

This sequence joins TRBV2 and TRBJ2-2; possibly TRBD1 for D (6 bases). The CDR3 contains 13 residues. Trimming took off 7 bases at V and 2 bases at J, with 8 bases between the two ends. The germline V gene encodes CDR1 SNHLY and CDR2 FYNNEI. Written as DNA, the CDR3 is TGTGCCAGCACGGGACACAACACCGGGGAGCTGTTTTTT. This sequence encodes CASTGHNTGELFF.

At least ten counts were recorded for this clonotype. The rearrangement links TRBV20-1 to TRBJ1-1; D is ambiguous. Germline assignment: CDR1 DFQATT and CDR2 SNEGSKA (reference sequence). Trimming removed 7 bases from V and 1 base from J, with 7 bases in between. The CDR3 length is 11 residues. The CDR3 protein is CSVSGNTEAFF. CDR3 sequence (DNA): TGCAGTGTTTCGGGGAACACTGAAGCTTTCTTT.

This clonotype was recorded a few times. As DNA, the CDR3 is TGTGCCAGCAGTTTATCATGGACAGGGGACGAGCAGTACTTC. This codes for CASSLSWTGDEQYF. This chain uses TRBV12-3 or TRBV12-4 with TRBJ2-7; 9 positions match TRBD1. The CDR3 is 14 amino acids. After removal of 2 bases from V and 5 bases from J, the junction contained 4 bases not matched to a gene.

This clonotype has more than one count but fewer than ten. V gene TRBV5-1 combines with J gene TRBJ2-7; D ambiguous. The CDR3 contains 15 residues. V shed 3 bases and J shed 0 bases, with 13 bases lying between them. Germline V CDR1 and CDR2: SGHRS, YFSETQ. The CDR3 DNA reads TGCGCCAGCAGCTATAGGACGGAAAGCTCCTACGAGCAGTACTTC. This gives the protein CASSYRTESSYEQYF.

This clonotype was observed once. The chain links TRBV18 to TRBJ2-7; tentatively, D is TRBD1 or TRBD2 (5 bases each). The V end lost 2 bases, the J end lost 2 bases, and 10 bases lay between the germline ends. CDR3 length: 14 residues. Germline V CDR1 and CDR2: KGHSH, LQKENI. DNA for the CDR3: TGTGCCAGCTCACCAGGGGGTGGGCCCTACGAGCAGTACTTC. Encoded protein: CASSPGGGPYEQYF.

This clonotype was counted ten times or more. The chain is built from TRBV5-6 and TRBJ1-6; TRBD1 matches at 7 bases. Losses at the gene ends were 4 bases for V and 3 bases for J; bases not matched to a gene: 16. The CDR3 runs to 19 residues. Germline lookup yields CDR1 SGHDT and CDR2 YYEEEE. CDR3 region: CASSPGTAQTWYYNSPLHF. For the CDR3, the DNA is TGTGCCAGCAGCCCTGGGACAGCCCAAACTTGGTACTATAATTCACCCCTCCACTTT.

This clonotype was detected ten times or more. The chain recombines TRBV11-3 with TRBJ2-2, with TRBD1 matching over 9 bases. Germline CDR1 reads SGHNT; CDR2 reads YENEEA. Trimming at V came to 5 bases and at J to 0 bases, leaving 4 bases not matched to a gene. The CDR3 is 16 amino acids. The CDR3 here is CASSPRDRANTGELFF. CDR3 in DNA: TGTGCCAGCAGCCCCCGGGACAGGGCGAACACCGGGGAGCTGTTTTTT.

The chain uses TRBV30 and TRBJ1-1, with a possible D match to TRBD1 (5 bases). The CDR3 sequence is 15 residues long. Trimming left V 7 bases short and J 1 base short, with 19 bases between. In germline, CDR1 is GTSNPN, CDR2 SVGIG (reference sequence). CDR3 protein: CAYIHPTGWNTEAFF. Here the CDR3 DNA reads TGTGCCTATATCCACCCCACAGGATGGAACACTGAAGCTTTCTTT.

This clonotype was observed many times. The chain employs TRBV5-1 and TRBJ1-6; 9 bases agree with TRBD1. CDR3 length equals 16 residues. The germline gives CDR1 SGHRS, CDR2 YFSETQ. Trimming removed 4 bases from V and 3 bases from J; junction bases left unmatched: 5. Here the CDR3 DNA reads TGCGCCAGCAGCACGGGACAGGGATACTATAATTCACCCCTCCACTTT. It specifies CASSTGQGYYNSPLHF.

This clonotype came up many times. This rearrangement joins TRBV7-6 to TRBJ2-2; D is ambiguous. Per germline, CDR1 SGHVS and CDR2 FNYEAQ. The germline V and J ends were trimmed by 0 bases and 5 bases, with 7 bases remaining between them. There are 14 residues in the CDR3. The DNA for the CDR3 is TGTGCCAGCAGCTTAGCTGGGGTGACCGGGGAGCTGTTTTTT. It yields the protein CASSLAGVTGELFF.

The genes are TRBV20-1 and TRBJ1-6; TRBD1 aligns across 11 bases. This CDR3 spans 16 amino acids. The V gene end was trimmed by 5 bases and the J gene end by 10 bases; junction bases not matched to a gene: 13. Germline CDR1 is DFQATT and CDR2 is SNEGSKA (reference sequence). The CDR3 nucleotides read TGCAGTGCTGGCGGACAGGGGGCCCCGGGGAGGTCACCCCTCCACTTT. It translates to CSAGGQGAPGRSPLHF.

This clonotype showed up just a few times. The V and J genes are TRBV7-3 and TRBJ2-1; a weak D match, TRBD2 (5 bases). Germline V CDR1 and CDR2: SGHTA, FQGTGA. The CDR3 consists of 15 residues. Trimming stripped 0 bases from V and 4 bases from J, with 10 bases between. The CDR3 region has the DNA TGTGCCAGCAGCTTAACGGCGACTACTTACAATGAGCAGTTCTTC. This gives the protein CASSLTATTYNEQFF.

This clonotype was observed a few times. J is TRBJ2-7 and V is TRBV24-1; tentative D call: TRBD2 (5 bases). V shed 5 bases and J shed 1 base, with 5 bases lying between them. Per the germline V gene, CDR1 is KGHDR and CDR2 is SFDVKD. The CDR3 runs 12 residues. The CDR3 spells CATSGGSYEQYF. In DNA form, the CDR3 reads TGTGCCACCAGTGGAGGGTCCTACGAGCAGTACTTC.

The V and J genes are TRBV28 and TRBJ2-7; 12 nucleotides match TRBD2. Losses at the gene ends were 6 bases for V and 2 bases for J; bases not matched to a gene: 2. The CDR3 totals 14 residues. Germline values: CDR1 MDHEN, CDR2 SYDVKM. The CDR3 bases are TGTGCCAGCAGCAGACTAGCGGGAGCCTACGAGCAGTACTTC. Its protein is CASSRLAGAYEQYF. Full variable domain (missing parts from reference TRBV28 and TRBJ2-7): DVKVTQSSRYLVKRTGEKVFLECVQDMDHENMFWYRQDPGLGLRLIYFSYDVKMKEKGDIPEGYSVSREKKERFSLILESASTNQTSMYLCASSRLAGAYEQYFGPGTRLTVT.

The rearrangement uses TRBV20-1 and TRBJ2-7; 9 bases fit TRBD2. V gave up 3 bases and J gave up 3 bases; unmatched junction bases: 6. The CDR3 spans 14 residues. The V gene's germline CDR1 is DFQATT and CDR2 SNEGSKA (reference sequence). CDR3 coding DNA: TGCAGTGCTAGTCCGGAACTAGCGGGCTACGAGCAGTACTTC. This gives the protein CSASPELAGYEQYF.

This clonotype has at least ten counts. This chain links TRBV7-9 with TRBJ1-3; D is uncertain. Between the trimmed V and J ends, which lost 5 bases and 4 bases, there was a span of 18 bases. In germline, CDR1 is SEHNR, CDR2 FQNEAQ (reference sequence). The CDR3 is 16 residues long. The CDR3 nucleotides are TGTGCCAGCAGCCCACGTGGAGATGGGAACGGAAACACCATATATTTT. This translates into CASSPRGDGNGNTIYF.

This clonotype has at least ten counts. J is TRBJ1-2 and V is TRBV20-1, with D hard to call. The V and J ends lost 3 bases and 5 bases respectively, with 10 bases between them. Germline V lookup: CDR1 DFQATT, CDR2 SNEGSKA (reference sequence). The CDR3 length is 12 residues. The CDR3: CSARATTYGYTF. The CDR3 DNA follows: TGCAGTGCTAGGGCGACGACTTATGGCTACACCTTC.

The J gene is TRBJ1-5, the V gene TRBV27; D call uncertain. CDR1 and CDR2 (germline): MNHEY, SMNVEV (reference sequence). The CDR3 length is 15 residues. The V end was cut by 4 bases, the J end by 0 bases, with 10 bases between. The CDR3 loop reads CASSSYMGSNQPQHF. CDR3 sequence (DNA): TGTGCCAGCAGTTCCTACATGGGTAGCAATCAGCCCCAGCATTTT.

This clonotype was found many times. This chain joins TRBV7-8 and TRBJ1-4, with D uncertain. Trimming took 1 base from V and 8 from J, leaving 11 bases between them. The CDR3 loop spans 14 amino acids. Germline V lookup: CDR1 SGHVS, CDR2 FQNEAQ. The CDR3 region is CASSLDTGREKLFF. The DNA for the CDR3 is TGTGCCAGCAGCTTAGACACCGGGAGGGAAAAACTGTTTTTT. The full variable domain, rest sourced from reference TRBV7-8 and TRBJ1-4, is GAGVSQSPRYKVAKRGQDVALRCDPISGHVSLFWYQQALGQGPEFLTYFQNEAQLDKSGLPSDRFFAERPEGSVSTLKIQRTQQEDSAVYLCASSLDTGREKLFFGSGTQLSVL.

This clonotype has just a few counts. The J gene is TRBJ1-2, the V gene TRBV5-1, with TRBD1 matching 7 bases. The germline gives CDR1 SGHRS, CDR2 YFSETQ. V was clipped by 4 bases and J by 8 bases; unmatched bases: 8. The CDR3 length is 13 residues. The CDR3 bases are TGCGCCAGCAGCCAAAGGACAGGTGTGGGCTACACCTTC. Its protein product is CASSQRTGVGYTF.

The table lists this clonotype with many counts. The chain carries TRBV7-2 and TRBJ2-7, with D perhaps TRBD1 or TRBD2 (6 bases each). The CDR3 consists of 16 residues. Deletions cut 8 bases from V and 2 bases from J, with 22 bases between. The V gene's germline CDR1 is SGHTA and CDR2 FQGNSA. CDR3 residues: CASGGGRGRRAYEQYF. For the CDR3, the DNA is TGTGCCAGCGGGGGAGGCCGGGGGCGAAGAGCCTACGAGCAGTACTTC.

This clonotype was found many times. V gene TRBV28 combines with J gene TRBJ2-7, with 7 bases lining up with TRBD1. This CDR3 has 16 amino acids. Trimming took 2 bases from V and 1 from J; bases not matched to a gene: 8. The germline V gene encodes CDR1 MDHEN and CDR2 SYDVKM. In nucleotides, the CDR3 is TGTGCCAGCAGTTTAGGGGTGACAGGGCTGTCCTACGAGCAGTACTTC. It yields the protein CASSLGVTGLSYEQYF.

The sample holds a few counts of this clonotype. This chain joins TRBV5-1 and TRBJ1-1; 7 nucleotides align to TRBD1. The CDR3 contains 16 residues. The V segment lost 2 bases and the J segment 3 bases; nucleotides outside the gene matches: 10. CDR1 SGHRS and CDR2 YFSETQ come from the germline V gene. CDR3 residues: CASSLLPGQQYTEAFF. In DNA, the CDR3 is TGCGCCAGCAGCTTACTTCCGGGACAGCAGTACACTGAAGCTTTCTTT.